This T cell receptor (beta chain) was captured by sequencing in a study of blood T cell repertoires in COVID-19. Study-level information: Some COVID-19 samples were acute and others convalescent; all came from the United States, Italy and Spain. In each case, the material was cDNA or gDNA derived from T cells, B-cell-depleted T cells, or PBMCs.

Here immunoSEQ multiplex PCR was the method, and the copy in TCRdb shows in-frame clones only, minus some. The data contain around 55,000 clones, 65% to 90% of them singletons. The CDR3 consists of 16 residues. Trimming took 4 bases from V and 4 from J; bases not matched to a gene: 13. Per the germline V gene, CDR1 is SGHTS and CDR2 is YDEGEE. This sequence joins TRBV5-8 and TRBJ2-5, with 7 bases aligning to TRBD1. The sequenced material came from peripheral blood. The receptor's source is a human donor in a cohort sampled during active COVID-19. The CDR3 sequence is CASSPRGAGGSETQYF. The CDR3 DNA reads TGTGCCAGCAGCCCAAGGGGCGCAGGGGGATCAGAGACCCAGTACTTC.